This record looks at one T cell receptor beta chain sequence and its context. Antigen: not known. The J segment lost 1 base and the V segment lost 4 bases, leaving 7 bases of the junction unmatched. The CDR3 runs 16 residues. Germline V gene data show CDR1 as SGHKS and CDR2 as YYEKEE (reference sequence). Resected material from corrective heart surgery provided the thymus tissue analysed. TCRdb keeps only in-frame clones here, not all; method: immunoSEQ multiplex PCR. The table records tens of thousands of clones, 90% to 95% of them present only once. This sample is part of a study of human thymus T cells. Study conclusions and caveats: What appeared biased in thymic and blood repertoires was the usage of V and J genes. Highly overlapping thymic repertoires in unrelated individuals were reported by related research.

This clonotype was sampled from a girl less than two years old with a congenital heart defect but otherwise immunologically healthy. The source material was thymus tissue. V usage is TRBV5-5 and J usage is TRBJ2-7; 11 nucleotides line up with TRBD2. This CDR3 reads CASSPNSGRGSYEQYF. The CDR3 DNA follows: TGTGCCAGCAGCCCCAATAGCGGGAGGGGGTCCTACGAGCAGTACTTC.